These 19 T cell receptor beta chains were sequenced from one sample in a study of blood T cell repertoires in COVID-19. Here immunoSEQ multiplex PCR was the method, and the copy in TCRdb shows in-frame clones only, minus some. Of around 65,000 clones in the sample, 86% were seen once. The sequencing input was peripheral blood. The receptors here all came from a human donor in a cohort sampled during active COVID-19.

CDR3 nucleotide sequence: TGTGCCAGCAGCGTAGGTCCTATCTCCTACGAGCAGTACTTC. This translates into CASSVGPISYEQYF. This rearrangement joins TRBV9 to TRBJ2-7; D unresolved. The CDR3 extends over 14 amino acids. Trimming removed 0 bases from V and 0 bases from J, with 7 bases in between. Germline V CDR1 and CDR2: SGDLS, YYNGEE.

This chain connects TRBV6-6 to TRBJ2-1, with D tentatively TRBD2 (5 bases). Trimming left V 4 bases short and J 7 bases short, with 8 bases between. From germline, CDR1 is MNHNY and CDR2 SVGAGI (reference sequence). The CDR3 spans 12 residues. In DNA form, the CDR3 reads TGTGCCAGCAGTTTAGGGAGAAATGAGCAGTTCTTC. It encodes CASSLGRNEQFF.

This chain joins TRBV7-9 and TRBJ2-3, with 13 bases lining up with TRBD2. Germline V lookup: CDR1 SEHNR, CDR2 FQNEAQ (reference sequence). V dropped 3 bases and J dropped 1; count of bases not matched to a gene: 1. This CDR3 comprises 16 residues. CDR3 in DNA: TGTGCCAGCAGCTTCGGACTAGCGGGAGGCACAGATACGCAGTATTTT. Translation gives CASSFGLAGGTDTQYF.

This chain links TRBV19 with TRBJ2-1; 9 positions match TRBD2. Trimming removed 2 bases from V and 9 bases from J; junction bases left unmatched: 11. Germline values: CDR1 LNHDA, CDR2 SQIVND (reference sequence). The CDR3 has 16 amino acids. CDR3 sequence (DNA): TGTGCCAGTAGTATATGGCTAGCGGGGTCCTCAGGTGAGCAGTTCTTC. As protein: CASSIWLAGSSGEQFF.

This sequence joins TRBV6-6 and TRBJ2-1; TRBD2 agrees at 11 bases. Germline V gene data show CDR1 as MNHNY and CDR2 as SVGAGI (reference sequence). After removal of 3 bases from V and 6 bases from J, the junction contained 4 bases not matched to a gene. The length of the CDR3 is 15 residues. The CDR3 coding sequence is TGTGCCAGCAGTTATATAACTAGCGGGAGCAATGAGCAGTTCTTC. Residues: CASSYITSGSNEQFF.

The chain combines TRBV24-1 with TRBJ1-5, with 8 bases fitting TRBD1. J gave up 7 bases and V 3 bases, and 13 bases lay outside the gene matches. This CDR3 is 17 amino acids long. Looked up from germline, CDR1 is KGHDR and CDR2 is SFDVKD. In DNA form, the CDR3 reads TGTGCCACCAGTGATCCGAGGGCGGACAGGGTAGGACAGCCCCAGCATTTT. Translating gives CATSDPRADRVGQPQHF.

V usage is TRBV19 and J usage is TRBJ2-7; 10 bases line up with TRBD2. The germline gives CDR1 LNHDA, CDR2 SQIVND (reference sequence). Unmatched junction bases numbered 6, after V lost 4 bases and J lost 3 bases. CDR3 length: 15 residues. CDR3 in DNA: TGTGCCAGTAGTACCCTTAGCGGGAGGTTCTACGAGCAGTACTTC. Translated: CASSTLSGRFYEQYF.

The V gene is TRBV3-1 (or the pseudogene TRBV3-2), the J gene TRBJ2-2; 9 bases match TRBD2. Germline CDR1 is LGHDT and CDR2 is YNNKEL (reference sequence). V was clipped by 4 bases and J by 0 bases; unmatched bases: 6. This CDR3 is 17 amino acids long. CDR3 residues: CASSPRTSEANTGELFF. The CDR3 DNA reads as TGTGCCAGCAGCCCAAGGACTAGCGAGGCGAACACCGGGGAGCTGTTTTTT.

This chain joins TRBV5-1 and TRBJ2-7; possibly TRBD1 for D (6 bases). The CDR3 is 13 residues long. Germline-derived CDR1 and CDR2 are SGHRS and YFSETQ. V lost 2 bases, J lost 3 bases, and 9 bases lay in between. The CDR3 DNA reads TGCGCCAGCAGCTTTACAGGGAACTACGAGCAGTACTTC. Translating it yields CASSFTGNYEQYF.

This clone was observed once. The chain links TRBV6-5 to TRBJ2-1, with 7 positions matching TRBD2. This CDR3 is 13 amino acids long. CDR1 and CDR2 (germline): MNHEY, SVGAGI. The V segment lost 8 bases and the J segment 11 bases; nucleotides outside the gene matches: 12. The CDR3 loop reads CASGAVRREQQFF. The CDR3 coding sequence is TGTGCCAGCGGGGCCGTACGGCGGGAGCAGCAGTTCTTC.

The chain carries TRBV28 and TRBJ2-1, with 9 positions matching TRBD1. This CDR3 has 17 amino acids. Trimming removed 4 bases from V and 9 bases from J; junction bases left unmatched: 16. CDR1 and CDR2 (germline): MDHEN, SYDVKM. The CDR3 DNA follows: TGTGCCAGCAGTTCGTCCTCCTCCGGGACAGGGAATGTTGAGCAGTTCTTC. Translation gives CASSSSSSGTGNVEQFF.

The chain links TRBV12-3 or TRBV12-4 to TRBJ2-7; 8 bases fit TRBD1. With 6 bases clipped from V and 5 bases from J, the junction kept 6 bases outside the gene matches. This CDR3 is built from 13 residues. CDR3 nucleotides: TGTGCCAGCAGGCGGACAGGGATAAACGAGCAGTACTTC. It yields the protein CASRRTGINEQYF.

The CDR3 coding sequence is TGTGCCAGCTCACTACAACAGGGAACCACTGAAGCTTTCTTT. Amino acids: CASSLQQGTTEAFF. The V gene is TRBV18, the J gene TRBJ1-1, with D possibly being TRBD1 (6 bases). The CDR3 is made up of 14 amino acids. Germline values: CDR1 KGHSH, CDR2 LQKENI. Trimming shortened V by 4 bases and J by 4 bases, and 13 bases separated the two germline ends.

V usage is TRBV5-1 and J usage is TRBJ1-5; 8 bases align to TRBD1. The CDR3 consists of 15 residues. Germline CDR1 reads SGHRS; CDR2 reads YFSETQ. V trimming: 4 bases; J trimming: 5 bases; junction bases outside the gene matches: 8. As DNA, the CDR3 is TGCGCCAGCAGCAGTACGACAGGGGCCGATCAGCCCCAGCATTTT. It is translated as CASSSTTGADQPQHF.

This chain's CDR3 is CASSEPGTSTYEQYF. The DNA of the CDR3 is TGTGCCAGCAGCGAACCCGGGACTAGTACGTACGAGCAGTACTTC. This chain joins TRBV11-2 and TRBJ2-7; 8 nucleotides align to TRBD2. The CDR3 spans 15 residues. CDR1 and CDR2 from the germline V gene are SGHAT and FQNNGV. V trimming: 5 bases; J trimming: 4 bases; junction bases outside the gene matches: 10.

The chain uses TRBV5-1 and TRBJ2-7; possibly TRBD2 for D (9 bases). The CDR3 sequence is 18 residues long. V dropped 1 base and J dropped 6 bases, with 26 bases sitting between them. Germline CDR1 and CDR2: SGHRS and YFSETQ. The CDR3 loop reads CASSLWPGGVAGASEQYF. The CDR3 DNA follows: TGCGCCAGCAGCTTGTGGCCAGGGGGCGTAGCGGGAGCGTCCGAGCAGTACTTC.

This clone occurred a few times. This chain links TRBV5-1 with TRBJ2-1, with TRBD1 matching over 7 bases. The germline CDR1 and CDR2 sequences are SGHRS and YFSETQ. V lost 1 base and J lost 14; bases outside the gene matches: 6. The CDR3 totals 12 residues. CDR3 in amino acids: CASSLLQGLEFF. CDR3 sequence (DNA): TGCGCCAGCAGCTTGTTACAGGGGTTGGAGTTCTTC.

The chain uses TRBV12-5 and TRBJ2-5; the D is unclear. Looked up from germline, CDR1 is LGHNT and CDR2 is FRNRAP. V gave up 3 bases and J gave up 10 bases, with 9 bases separating them. This CDR3 contains 11 residues. The CDR3 reads CASGFRLGQYF. The CDR3 DNA reads TGTGCTAGTGGTTTCCGACTGGGCCAGTACTTC. The variable domain in full, completed from reference TRBV12-5 and TRBJ2-5, reads DARVTQTPRHKVTEMGQEVTMRCQPILGHNTVFWYRQTMMQGLELLAYFRNRAPLDDSGMPKDRFSAEMPDATLATLKIQPSEPRDSAVYFCASGFRLGQYFGPGTRLLVL.

This rearrangement joins TRBV28 to TRBJ2-3, with 14 bases fitting TRBD2. The CDR3 totals 15 residues. Germline lookup yields CDR1 MDHEN and CDR2 SYDVKM. The ends lost 6 bases at V and 11 bases at J; junction bases unmatched: 10. CDR3 DNA sequence: TGTGCCAGCAGACGACTAGCGGGAGGGCCTAGGGGGCAGTATTTT. It is translated as CASRRLAGGPRGQYF.